The clone carrying this TCR beta chain was detected only once. Single viable CD3+CD4+CD8-CD45RO+ cells were sorted as the memory CD4+ T cells. Data came from immunoSEQ multiplex PCR; TCRdb stores just in-frame clones and leaves some out. In the table there are about 50,000 clones, 65% to 85% of which are singletons. The data stem from a study of memory CD4+ T cells and cytomegalovirus serostatus. Sample: memory CD4+ T cells from blood. The TCR comes from an adult in good health and CMV-seronegative.

CDR3 sequence reads: CASSDSRRGGYTF. CDR3 in DNA: TGTGCCAGCAGTGACTCACGCAGGGGTGGCTACACCTTC. The chain is built from TRBV6-4 and TRBJ1-2; TRBD1 might be the D (6 bases). V was shortened by 0 bases and J by 7 bases, with 9 bases between the two germline ends. The germline V gene has CDR1 MRHNA and CDR2 SNTAGT. The CDR3 loop spans 13 amino acids.